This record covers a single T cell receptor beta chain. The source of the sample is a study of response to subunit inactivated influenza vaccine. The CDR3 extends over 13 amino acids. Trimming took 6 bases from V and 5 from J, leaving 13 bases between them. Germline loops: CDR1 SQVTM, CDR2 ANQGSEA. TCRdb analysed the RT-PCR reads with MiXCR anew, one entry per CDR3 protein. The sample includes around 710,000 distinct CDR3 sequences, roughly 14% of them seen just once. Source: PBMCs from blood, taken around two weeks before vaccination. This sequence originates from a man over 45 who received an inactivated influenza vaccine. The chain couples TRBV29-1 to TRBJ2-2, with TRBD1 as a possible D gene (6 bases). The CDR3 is CSVGGQPTGELFF. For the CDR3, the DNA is TGCAGCGTAGGGGGACAACCAACCGGGGAGCTGTTTTTT.